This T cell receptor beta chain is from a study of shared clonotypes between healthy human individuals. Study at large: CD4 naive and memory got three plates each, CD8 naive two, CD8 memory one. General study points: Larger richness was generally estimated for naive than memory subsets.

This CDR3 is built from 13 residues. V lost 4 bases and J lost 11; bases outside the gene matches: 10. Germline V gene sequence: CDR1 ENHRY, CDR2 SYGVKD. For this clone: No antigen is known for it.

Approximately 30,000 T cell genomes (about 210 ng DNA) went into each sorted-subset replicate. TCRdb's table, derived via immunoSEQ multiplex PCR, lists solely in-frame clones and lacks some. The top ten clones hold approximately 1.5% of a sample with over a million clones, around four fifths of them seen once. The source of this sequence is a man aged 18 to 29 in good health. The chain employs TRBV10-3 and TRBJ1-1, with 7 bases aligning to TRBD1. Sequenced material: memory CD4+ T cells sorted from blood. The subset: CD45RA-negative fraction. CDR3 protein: CAISASRGTVAFF. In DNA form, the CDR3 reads TGTGCCATCAGTGCCTCCCGGGGGACAGTTGCTTTCTTT.